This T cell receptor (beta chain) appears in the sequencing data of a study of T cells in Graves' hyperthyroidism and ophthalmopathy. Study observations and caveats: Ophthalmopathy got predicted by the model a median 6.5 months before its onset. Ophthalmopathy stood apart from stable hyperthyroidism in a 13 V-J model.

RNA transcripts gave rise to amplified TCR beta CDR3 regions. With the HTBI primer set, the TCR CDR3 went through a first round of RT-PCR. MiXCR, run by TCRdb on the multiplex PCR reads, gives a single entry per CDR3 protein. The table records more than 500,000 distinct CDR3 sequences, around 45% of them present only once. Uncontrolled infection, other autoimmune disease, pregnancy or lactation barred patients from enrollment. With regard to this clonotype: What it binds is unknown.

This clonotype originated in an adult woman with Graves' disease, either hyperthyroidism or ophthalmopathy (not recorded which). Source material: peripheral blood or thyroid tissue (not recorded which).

CDR3 in DNA: TGCGCCAGCAGTGAGGGTCTTAGGGGTTATGGCTACACCTTC. This encodes CASSEGLRGYGYTF. V usage is TRBV10-2 and J usage is TRBJ1-2, with D possibly matching TRBD1 (5 bases). The CDR3 runs 14 residues. The V end was cut by 2 bases, the J end by 5 bases, with 12 bases between. CDR1 and CDR2 (germline): WSHSY, SAAADI.